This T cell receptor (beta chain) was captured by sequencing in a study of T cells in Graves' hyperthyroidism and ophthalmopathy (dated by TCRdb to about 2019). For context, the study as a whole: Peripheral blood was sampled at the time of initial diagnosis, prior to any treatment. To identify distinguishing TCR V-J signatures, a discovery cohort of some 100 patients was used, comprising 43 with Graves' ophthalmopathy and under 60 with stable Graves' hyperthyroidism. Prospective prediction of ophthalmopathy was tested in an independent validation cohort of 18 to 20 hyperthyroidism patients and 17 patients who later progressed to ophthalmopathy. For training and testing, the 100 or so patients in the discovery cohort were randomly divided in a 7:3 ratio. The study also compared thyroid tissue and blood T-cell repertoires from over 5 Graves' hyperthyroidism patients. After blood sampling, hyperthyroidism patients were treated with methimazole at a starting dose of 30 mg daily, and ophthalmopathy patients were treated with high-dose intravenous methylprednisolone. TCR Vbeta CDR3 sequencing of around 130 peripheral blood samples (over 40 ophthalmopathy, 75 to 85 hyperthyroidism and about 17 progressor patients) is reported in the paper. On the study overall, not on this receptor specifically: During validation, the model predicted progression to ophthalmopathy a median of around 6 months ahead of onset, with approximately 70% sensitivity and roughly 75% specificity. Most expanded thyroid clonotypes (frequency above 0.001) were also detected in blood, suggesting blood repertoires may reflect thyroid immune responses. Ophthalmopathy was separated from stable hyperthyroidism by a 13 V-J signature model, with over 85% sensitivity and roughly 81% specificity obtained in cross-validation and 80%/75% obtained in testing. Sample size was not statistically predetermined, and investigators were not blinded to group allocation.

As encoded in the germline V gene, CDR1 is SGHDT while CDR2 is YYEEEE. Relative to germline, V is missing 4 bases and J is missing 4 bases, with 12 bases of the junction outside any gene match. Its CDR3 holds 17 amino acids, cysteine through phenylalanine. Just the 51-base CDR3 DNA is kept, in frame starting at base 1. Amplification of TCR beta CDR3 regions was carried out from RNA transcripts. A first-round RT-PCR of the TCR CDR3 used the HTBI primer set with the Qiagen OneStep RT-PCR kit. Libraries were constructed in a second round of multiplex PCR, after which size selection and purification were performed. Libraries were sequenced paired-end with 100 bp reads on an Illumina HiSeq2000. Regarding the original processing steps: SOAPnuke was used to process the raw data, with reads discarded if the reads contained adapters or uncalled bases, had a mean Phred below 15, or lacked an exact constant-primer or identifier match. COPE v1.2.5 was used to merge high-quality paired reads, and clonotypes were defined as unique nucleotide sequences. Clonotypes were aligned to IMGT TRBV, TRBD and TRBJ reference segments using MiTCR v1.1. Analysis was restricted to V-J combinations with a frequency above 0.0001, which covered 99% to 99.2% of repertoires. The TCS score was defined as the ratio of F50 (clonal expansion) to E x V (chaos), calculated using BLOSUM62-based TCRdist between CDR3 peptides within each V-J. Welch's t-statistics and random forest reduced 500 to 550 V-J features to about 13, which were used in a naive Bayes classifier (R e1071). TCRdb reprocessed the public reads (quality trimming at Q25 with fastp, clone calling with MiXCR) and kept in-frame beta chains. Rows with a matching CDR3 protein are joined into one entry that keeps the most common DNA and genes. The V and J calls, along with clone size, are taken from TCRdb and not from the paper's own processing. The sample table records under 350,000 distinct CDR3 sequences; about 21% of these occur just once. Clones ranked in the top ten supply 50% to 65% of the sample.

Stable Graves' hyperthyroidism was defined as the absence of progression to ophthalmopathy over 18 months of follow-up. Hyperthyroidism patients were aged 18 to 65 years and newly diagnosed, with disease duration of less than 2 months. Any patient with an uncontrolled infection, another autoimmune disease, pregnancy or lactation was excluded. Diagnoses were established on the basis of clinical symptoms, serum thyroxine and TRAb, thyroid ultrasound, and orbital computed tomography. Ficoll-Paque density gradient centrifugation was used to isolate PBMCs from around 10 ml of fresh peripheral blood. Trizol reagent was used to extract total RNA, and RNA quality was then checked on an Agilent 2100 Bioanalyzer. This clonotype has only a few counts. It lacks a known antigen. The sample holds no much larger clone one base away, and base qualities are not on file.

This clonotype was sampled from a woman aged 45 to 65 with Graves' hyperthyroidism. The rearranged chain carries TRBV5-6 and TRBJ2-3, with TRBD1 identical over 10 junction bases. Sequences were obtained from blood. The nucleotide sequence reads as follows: TGTGCCAGCAGCGTACCGGGACAGGGGTTTGGGGCAGATACGCAGTATTTT. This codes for CASSVPGQGFGADTQYF.